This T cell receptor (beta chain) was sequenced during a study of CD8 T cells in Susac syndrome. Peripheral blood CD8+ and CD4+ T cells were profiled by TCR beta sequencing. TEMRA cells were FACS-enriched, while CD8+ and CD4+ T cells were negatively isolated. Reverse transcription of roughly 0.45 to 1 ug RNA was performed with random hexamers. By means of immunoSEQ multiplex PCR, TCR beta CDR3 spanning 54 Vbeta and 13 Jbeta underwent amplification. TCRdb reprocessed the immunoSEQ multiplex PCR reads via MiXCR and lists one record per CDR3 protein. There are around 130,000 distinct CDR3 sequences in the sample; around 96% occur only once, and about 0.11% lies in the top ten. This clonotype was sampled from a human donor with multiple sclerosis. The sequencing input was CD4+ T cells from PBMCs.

For the CDR3, the DNA is TGTGCCAGCAGTTGGGGAGAAAGCAAAGCTTTCTTT. Translation: CASSWGESKAFF. The chain employs TRBV12-3 or TRBV12-4 and TRBJ1-1; D ambiguous. V lost 4 bases and J 9 bases, leaving 12 bases between the germline ends. The CDR3 consists of 12 residues.